The T cell receptor (beta chain) described here comes from a study of long-term antiretroviral therapy in people with HIV. Study-level background: The earliest specimens came about a decade ahead of the 2015 immediate-ART recommendation.

Treated in the United States were all of the participants with HIV. Sequencing used immunoSEQ v3.0 at survey level. Produced via immunoSEQ multiplex PCR; TCRdb's table is partial and in-frame only. Of 30,000 to 35,000 clones listed, 94% are singletons. Sequenced material: unsorted PBMCs, taken around 5 years after starting antiretroviral therapy. This TCR was sampled from a woman in her 50s with HIV.

CDR3 protein: CASSESAGQGADTQYF. The DNA of the CDR3 is TGCGCCAGCAGTGAGTCTGCCGGACAGGGGGCAGATACGCAGTATTTT. V usage is TRBV10-1 and J usage is TRBJ2-3; 10 bases match TRBD1. V trimming: 0 bases; J trimming: 4 bases; junction bases outside the gene matches: 4. Germline V gene lookup returns CDR1 WNHNN and CDR2 SYGVQD (reference sequence). The CDR3 spans 16 residues.